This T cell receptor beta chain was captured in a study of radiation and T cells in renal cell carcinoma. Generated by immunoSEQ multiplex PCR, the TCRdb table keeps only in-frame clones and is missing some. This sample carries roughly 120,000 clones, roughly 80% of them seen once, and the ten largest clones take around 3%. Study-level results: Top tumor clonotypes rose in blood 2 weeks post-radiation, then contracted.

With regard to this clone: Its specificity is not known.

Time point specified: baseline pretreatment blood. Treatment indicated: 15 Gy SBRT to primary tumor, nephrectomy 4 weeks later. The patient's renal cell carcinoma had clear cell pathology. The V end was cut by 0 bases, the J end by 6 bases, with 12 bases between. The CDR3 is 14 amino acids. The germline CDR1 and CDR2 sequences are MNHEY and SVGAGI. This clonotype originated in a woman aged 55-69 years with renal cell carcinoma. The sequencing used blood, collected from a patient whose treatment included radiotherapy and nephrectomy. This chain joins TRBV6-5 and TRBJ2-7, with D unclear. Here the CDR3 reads CASSYSQEIREQYF. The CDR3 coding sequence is TGTGCCAGCAGTTACTCGCAGGAGATACGCGAGCAGTACTTC.